This paragraph covers one TCR beta chain sequence. The sample originates from a study of T cell changes during pregnancy in multiple sclerosis. Clones were read by immunoSEQ multiplex PCR, and TCRdb kept only the in-frame ones, dropping some. In the table there are roughly 50,000 clones, about 94% of which are singletons. This CDR3 spans 13 amino acids. Germline CDR1 SGHTA, CDR2 FQGNSA. V lost 5 bases to trimming and J lost 5 bases; unmatched junction nucleotides: 2. The source is a female donor with multiple sclerosis, enrolled in a pregnancy study. The chain links TRBV7-2 to TRBJ1-4; 7 bases are shared with TRBD1. Sequenced here: CD4+ T cells from peripheral blood mononuclear cells, sampled after pregnancy. The CDR3 region is CASSPGQNEKLFF. The DNA of the CDR3 is TGTGCCAGCAGCCCGGGACAGAATGAAAAACTGTTTTTT.